Below are 12 T cell receptor beta chains sequenced from a single sample in a study of blood T cell repertoires in COVID-19. Data came from immunoSEQ multiplex PCR; TCRdb stores just in-frame clones and leaves some out. The sample contains 60,000 to 85,000 clones, around 90% of which appear only once. Sequencing was done on a sample of peripheral blood. The receptors come from a man aged 40-50 years with COVID-19, enrolled during active disease.

This rearrangement joins TRBV2 to TRBJ2-3, with TRBD2 identical over 7 bases. Germline trimming cut 1 base from V and 2 bases from J; bases unmatched to any gene: 9. The germline gives CDR1 SNHLY, CDR2 FYNNEI. The length of the CDR3 is 17 residues. CDR3 sequence reads: CASSEGGGWGFTDTQYF. In nucleotides, the CDR3 is TGTGCCAGCAGTGAAGGGGGGGGTTGGGGATTCACAGATACGCAGTATTTT.

The chain uses TRBV6-5 and TRBJ1-1; possible D gene TRBD1, 6 bases. The V end was cut by 6 bases, the J end by 0 bases, with 11 bases between. CDR3 length: 14 amino acids. The germline gives CDR1 MNHEY, CDR2 SVGAGI. CDR3 sequence reads: CASSTTGLNTEAFF. CDR3 DNA: TGTGCCAGCAGCACGACAGGCCTGAACACTGAAGCTTTCTTT.

The chain joins TRBV6-1 to TRBJ2-3; weak D call: TRBD2 (6 bases). The CDR3 is made up of 13 amino acids. Germline loops: CDR1 MNHNS, CDR2 SASEGT. V was shortened by 5 bases and J by 1 base, with 7 bases between the two germline ends. The CDR3 DNA reads TGTGCCAGCAGTTCGGGGGGCACAGATACGCAGTATTTT. Amino acids: CASSSGGTDTQYF.

The gene calls are TRBV2 and TRBJ1-6; D possibly corresponds to TRBD1 (6 bases). From germline, CDR1 is SNHLY and CDR2 FYNNEI. Trimming removed 5 bases from V and 5 bases from J, with 13 bases in between. The CDR3 totals 15 residues. CDR3: CASSPQGSNNSPLHF. Here the CDR3 DNA reads TGTGCCAGCAGTCCTCAGGGGTCTAATAATTCACCCCTCCACTTT. The entire variable domain, with the rest obtained from reference TRBV2 and TRBJ1-6, is as follows: EPEVTQTPSHQVTQMGQEVILRCVPISNHLYFYWYRQILGQKVEFLVSFYNNEISEKSEIFDDQFSVERPDGSNFTLKIRSTKLEDSAMYFCASSPQGSNNSPLHFGNGTRLTVT.

The V call is TRBV10-1, the J call TRBJ2-3; D possibly corresponds to TRBD1 (7 bases). Trimming left V 3 bases short and J 4 bases short, with 11 bases between. The CDR3 totals 14 residues. CDR1 and CDR2 from the germline V gene are WNHNN and SYGVQD (reference sequence). The DNA for the CDR3 is TGCGCCAGCAGTGACGGGGGACAGTCAGATACGCAGTATTTT. Protein product: CASSDGGQSDTQYF.

This chain uses TRBV3-1 (or the pseudogene TRBV3-2) with TRBJ1-2; D uncertain. This CDR3 spans 14 amino acids. The germline V gene has CDR1 LGHDT and CDR2 YNNKEL (reference sequence). The germline V and J ends were trimmed by 5 bases and 1 base, with 11 bases remaining between them. The CDR3 reads CASSGEIDNYGYTF. Here the CDR3 DNA reads TGTGCCAGCAGCGGGGAGATCGATAACTATGGCTACACCTTC.

The J gene is TRBJ1-3, the V gene TRBV29-1; D not certain. The V end was cut by 2 bases, the J end by 6 bases, with 5 bases between. This CDR3 is built from 11 residues. Germline V gene lookup returns CDR1 SQVTM and CDR2 ANQGSEA. CDR3 amino acids: CSVENKNTIYF. The CDR3 DNA reads TGCAGCGTTGAAAATAAAAACACCATATATTTT.

A single count supports this clone. The chain employs TRBV30 and TRBJ2-5, with a tentative D call TRBD2 (6 bases). Per the germline V gene, CDR1 is GTSNPN and CDR2 is SVGIG (reference sequence). The ends were cut back, 8 bases at V and 1 base at J, with 17 bases in the middle. The CDR3 is 14 amino acids. The CDR3 bases are TGTGCCGCCCACGGCGATAGCGGCCAAGAGACCCAGTACTTC. Its protein is CAAHGDSGQETQYF. The full variable domain, with the rest looked up from reference TRBV30 and TRBJ2-5, is SQTIHQWPATLVQPVGSPLSLECTVEGTSNPNLYWYRQAAGRGLQLLFYSVGIGQISSEVPQNLSASRPQDRQFILSSKKLLLSDSGFYLCAAHGDSGQETQYFGPGTRLLVL.

As DNA, the CDR3 is TGCGCCAGCAGCTTTAGGACAGGGGGAACTTACTCTGGGGCCAACGTCCTGACTTTC. This encodes CASSFRTGGTYSGANVLTF. The chain links TRBV5-1 to TRBJ2-6, with TRBD1 matching over 10 bases. This CDR3 comprises 19 residues. Germline CDR1 and CDR2: SGHRS and YFSETQ. V was clipped by 2 bases and J by 0 bases; unmatched bases: 8.

This clone was detected a few times. The J gene is TRBJ1-5, the V gene TRBV7-9, with 9 positions matching TRBD1. CDR1 and CDR2 from the germline V gene are SEHNR and FQNEAQ (reference sequence). V shed 4 bases, J shed 6 bases, and the junction held 10 bases outside the gene matches. The CDR3 extends over 16 amino acids. The CDR3 is CASSWGGQGPTQPQHF. The CDR3 DNA reads TGTGCCAGCAGCTGGGGCGGACAGGGGCCTACTCAGCCCCAGCATTTT.

The chain couples TRBV29-1 to TRBJ2-3; D may be TRBD1 (5 bases). V lost 4 bases to trimming and J lost 4 bases, with 15 bases between them. Germline assignment: CDR1 SQVTM and CDR2 ANQGSEA. The CDR3 is 14 amino acids. The CDR3 sequence: CSVVQGSAPDTQYF. The CDR3 DNA follows: TGCAGCGTTGTGCAGGGCAGCGCCCCAGATACGCAGTATTTT.

The J gene is TRBJ2-5, the V gene TRBV19; 8 positions match TRBD1. CDR3 length: 14 amino acids. V shed 10 bases and J 4 bases; nucleotides not matched to a gene: 11. CDR1 is LNHDA, CDR2 SQIVND, per germline (reference sequence). The DNA of the CDR3 is TGTGCCACCAACAGGGGGTATCTCGGAGAGACCCAGTACTTC. Translation: CATNRGYLGETQYF.